The rows below give T cell receptor beta chains drawn from one sample of a study of cytomegalovirus exposure and HLA in healthy donors. Sequenced by immunoSEQ multiplex PCR; TCRdb stores in-frame clones only, minus some. Altogether roughly 120,000 clones are present, roughly 80% being singletons, with the ten largest covering roughly 20%. The sequencing sample was made of PBMCs. The receptors here all came from a man under 40 in good health and CMV-seropositive. Both conserved end residues are part of each CDR3. The D gene is left open where the match is weak. For some rows the clone size is stated as once, few or many, or as a class when expanded; others skip it.

V	D	J	size	DNA	CDR3
TRBV11-3	TRBD1	TRBJ1-2	.	TGTGCCAGCAGCTTTGCCAGGGGGTCGCGGGGCTACACCTTC	CASSFARGSRGYTF
TRBV11-1	TRBD2	TRBJ2-2	few	TGTGCCAGCAGACCTACCGGGACTAGCGTCGGGGAGCTGTTTTTT	CASRPTGTSVGELFF
TRBV6-1	TRBD1	TRBJ2-2	once	TGTGCCAGCAGCCTACAGGGGGCGGCCGGGGAGCTGTTTTTT	CASSLQGAAGELFF
TRBV28	.	TRBJ1-5	.	TGTGCTAGCAGTGCTAACAGGGGCAATCAGCCCCAGCATTTT	CASSANRGNQPQHF
TRBV10-3	.	TRBJ1-3	.	TGTGCCATCAGTGAGATCTGGGAGAGCTCTGGAAACACCATATATTTT	CAISEIWESSGNTIYF
TRBV9	TRBD1	TRBJ2-7	.	TGTGCCAGCAGCTTGGGACAGGGGGAGGCGGACGAGCAGTACTTC	CASSLGQGEADEQYF
TRBV11-2	.	TRBJ2-3	.	TGTGCCAGCAGCTTAAAGTTAGGGCTAGCGATTGAAGATACGCAGTATTTT	CASSLKLGLAIEDTQYF
TRBV4-1	TRBD1	TRBJ1-5	.	TGCGCCAGCAGCCAGAGACAGGGTAATAGCAATCAGCCCCAGCATTTT	CASSQRQGNSNQPQHF
TRBV10-3	.	TRBJ1-5	few	TGTGCCATCAGTGACTGGAGGCACGGCAATCAGCCCCAGCATTTT	CAISDWRHGNQPQHF
TRBV5-1	TRBD2	TRBJ2-2	.	TGCGCCAGCAGCTCGGGGACTAGCGGGTACGGGGAGCTGTTTTTT	CASSSGTSGYGELFF